Each of the 5 T cell receptor beta chains below was sequenced from the same sample in a study of technical replicates of blood from a few donors. Assay: immunoSEQ multiplex PCR; the TCRdb copy retains only in-frame clones and omits some. The table shows about 49,000 clones, with approximately 90% occurring only once. Material: PBMCs. These receptors all stem from a human donor in good health. Some clones in this sample may be carry-over from other donors' samples.

V gene TRBV6-5 combines with J gene TRBJ2-1, with a tentative D call TRBD1 (6 bases). Germline-derived CDR1 and CDR2 are MNHEY and SVGAGI. CDR3 size: 14 residues. V lost 2 bases and J 6 bases, leaving 11 bases between the germline ends. The chain's CDR3 is CASSYGQGSNEQFF. In DNA, the CDR3 is TGTGCCAGCAGTTACGGTCAGGGGAGCAATGAGCAGTTCTTC.

The V and J genes are TRBV5-6 and TRBJ2-2, with D maybe TRBD2 (5 bases). V dropped 0 bases and J dropped 8 bases, with 8 bases sitting between them. This CDR3 comprises 13 residues. Germline V gene sequence: CDR1 SGHDT, CDR2 YYEEEE. The CDR3 bases are TGTGCCAGCAGCTTGGATACTAGAGGGGAGCTGTTTTTT. This encodes CASSLDTRGELFF.

The J gene is TRBJ1-6, the V gene TRBV7-9, with 10 bases matching TRBD1. Germline V CDR1 and CDR2: SEHNR, FQNEAQ (reference sequence). V was pared by 5 bases and J by 0 bases, with 7 bases of the junction left unmatched. This CDR3 has 18 amino acids. The CDR3 nucleotides read TGTGCCAGCAGCCCGGGACAGGGGTTCGGCTCCTATAATTCACCCCTCCACTTT. Translation: CASSPGQGFGSYNSPLHF.

The rearrangement uses TRBV7-2 and TRBJ2-3, with 10 positions matching TRBD2. CDR3 size: 17 residues. The V segment lost 5 bases and the J segment 3 bases; nucleotides outside the gene matches: 11. CDR1 is SGHTA, CDR2 FQGNSA, per germline. CDR3 amino acids: CASSAYLATSGTDTQYF. For the CDR3, the DNA is TGTGCCAGCAGCGCGTACCTGGCGACTAGCGGGACAGATACGCAGTATTTT.

The chain combines TRBV19 with TRBJ2-1; a weak D match, TRBD2 (5 bases). Germline CDR1 and CDR2: LNHDA and SQIVND (reference sequence). The CDR3 has 13 amino acids. Trimming took off 7 bases at V and 6 bases at J, with 13 bases between the two ends. The CDR3 bases are TGTGCCAGTATGTCGGGATTGGTCAATGAGCAGTTCTTC. This encodes CASMSGLVNEQFF.